The rows below give T cell receptor beta chains drawn from one sample of a study of blood T cell repertoires in COVID-19. Method: immunoSEQ multiplex PCR; TCRdb's copy keeps in-frame clones and lacks some. The sample consists of some 190,000 clones, around 84% of them appearing once. The sample comprised peripheral blood. These receptors came from a human donor in a cohort sampled during active COVID-19. CDR3s include the opening cysteine and the closing phenylalanine or tryptophan. The D gene is left open where the match is weak. The size field is filled for only some rows; it gives once, few, many or a size class.

D: NA
J: TRBJ1-1
V: TRBV6-2/TRBV6-3
size: few
CDR3: CASSQGQNTEAFF
DNA: TGTGCCAGCAGTCAAGGACAGAACACTGAAGCTTTCTTT

D: NA
J: TRBJ1-2
V: TRBV6-5
size: NA
CDR3: CASTPQGKFGGYTF
DNA: TGTGCCAGCACCCCACAGGGAAAGTTTGGCGGCTACACCTTC

D: TRBD1
J: TRBJ2-5
V: TRBV28
size: NA
CDR3: CASSDTGDETQYF
DNA: TGTGCCAGCAGCGATACAGGGGATGAGACCCAGTACTTC

D: NA
J: TRBJ1-1
V: TRBV7-9
size: NA
CDR3: CASSLARENTEAFF
DNA: TGTGCCAGCAGCTTAGCCAGGGAGAACACTGAAGCTTTCTTT

D: NA
J: TRBJ1-2
V: TRBV6-1
size: once
CDR3: CASSESYGYTF
DNA: TGTGCCAGCAGTGAATCGTATGGCTACACCTTC

D: NA
J: TRBJ1-5
V: TRBV27
size: NA
CDR3: CASSLSAGKGNQPQHF
DNA: TGTGCCAGCAGTTTATCGGCAGGGAAGGGCAATCAGCCCCAGCATTTT

D: NA
J: TRBJ1-6
V: TRBV12-3/TRBV12-4
size: NA
CDR3: CASSLTGNSPLHF
DNA: TGTGCCAGCAGCCTTACAGGAAATTCACCCCTCCACTTT

D: NA
J: TRBJ1-1
V: TRBV2
size: NA
CDR3: CASSRDYLEAFF
DNA: TGTGCCAGCAGTCGTGACTACCTTGAAGCTTTCTTT

D: NA
J: TRBJ2-1
V: TRBV7-2
size: NA
CDR3: CASSVRQNEQFF
DNA: TGTGCCAGCAGCGTCAGACAGAATGAGCAGTTCTTC

D: NA
J: TRBJ1-1
V: TRBV11-1
size: NA
CDR3: CASSLGGGATEAFF
DNA: TGTGCCAGCAGCTTAGGAGGGGGGGCCACTGAAGCTTTCTTT

D: NA
J: TRBJ2-7
V: TRBV13
size: NA
CDR3: CASSEQRHYEQYF
DNA: TGTGCCAGCAGCGAACAACGACACTACGAGCAGTACTTC

D: TRBD1
J: TRBJ2-5
V: TRBV6-6
size: NA
CDR3: CASSPGQGAAQYF
DNA: TGTGCCAGTTCTCCGGGACAGGGGGCGGCCCAGTACTTC

D: TRBD1
J: TRBJ1-5
V: TRBV10-3
size: NA
CDR3: CASGGQGRDQPQHF
DNA: TGTGCCTCCGGGGGACAGGGACGGGATCAGCCCCAGCATTTT

D: NA
J: TRBJ1-1
V: TRBV3-1/TRBV3-2
size: NA
CDR3: CASSQGLEAFF
DNA: TGTGCCAGCAGCCAAGGTCTTGAAGCTTTCTTT

D: NA
J: TRBJ2-6
V: TRBV6-5
size: NA
CDR3: CASSLVRRGANVLTF
DNA: TGTGCCAGCAGTTTAGTGCGGAGAGGGGCCAACGTCCTGACTTTC

D: TRBD2
J: TRBJ2-3
V: TRBV5-1
size: few
CDR3: CASGSGRATDTQYF
DNA: TGCGCCAGCGGGAGCGGGAGGGCCACAGATACGCAGTATTTT

D: TRBD2
J: TRBJ2-5
V: TRBV29-1
size: NA
CDR3: CSVDHSGGGRGTQYF
DNA: TGCAGCGTTGACCATAGCGGGGGGGGCAGAGGGACCCAGTACTTC

D: NA
J: TRBJ2-1
V: TRBV7-9
size: NA
CDR3: CASSLETGPQFF
DNA: TGTGCCAGCAGCTTAGAGACAGGTCCGCAGTTCTTC

D: TRBD1
J: TRBJ1-5
V: TRBV7-8
size: NA
CDR3: CASSPPGQWDRGRVPNQPQHF
DNA: TGTGCCAGCAGCCCCCCGGGGCAGTGGGACAGGGGGCGCGTTCCCAATCAGCCCCAGCATTTT

D: NA
J: TRBJ2-3
V: TRBV6-6
size: NA
CDR3: CASSLPGGDTQYF
DNA: TGTGCCAGCTCTCTCCCCGGAGGAGATACGCAGTATTTT

D: NA
J: TRBJ2-3
V: TRBV7-9
size: NA
CDR3: CASSPQGLGGTQYF
DNA: TGTGCCAGCAGCCCACAAGGTCTAGGAGGTACGCAGTATTTT

D: NA
J: TRBJ1-1
V: TRBV5-6
size: NA
CDR3: CASSLGANTEAFF
DNA: TGTGCCAGCAGCTTGGGAGCTAACACTGAAGCTTTCTTT

D: NA
J: TRBJ1-6
V: TRBV19
size: few
CDR3: CASRYSGNSYNSPLHF
DNA: TGTGCCAGTAGGTACAGTGGTAACTCCTATAATTCACCCCTCCACTTT

D: NA
J: TRBJ1-5
V: TRBV28
size: NA
CDR3: CASRRYNSIGGSQPQHF
DNA: TGTGCCAGCAGACGATACAACTCCATTGGGGGGAGTCAGCCCCAGCATTTT

D: TRBD2
J: TRBJ2-1
V: TRBV6-5
size: NA
CDR3: CASTAGGSFGEQFF
DNA: TGTGCCAGCACTGCGGGAGGGAGTTTTGGTGAGCAGTTCTTC

D: NA
J: TRBJ1-2
V: TRBV5-4
size: NA
CDR3: CASSSDGNYGYTF
DNA: TGTGCCAGCAGCTCCGACGGGAACTATGGCTACACCTTC

D: TRBD1
J: TRBJ2-3
V: TRBV28
size: NA
CDR3: CASGPQGALTDTQYF
DNA: TGTGCCAGCGGACCTCAGGGGGCCCTCACAGATACGCAGTATTTT

D: TRBD2
J: TRBJ2-2
V: TRBV25-1
size: NA
CDR3: CASSASGRWSGELFF
DNA: TGTGCCAGCAGTGCGAGCGGGAGGTGGTCCGGGGAGCTGTTTTTT

D: NA
J: TRBJ2-1
V: TRBV12-3/TRBV12-4
size: few
CDR3: CASSLGGPGEQFF
DNA: TGTGCCAGCAGTTTAGGGGGGCCTGGTGAGCAGTTCTTC